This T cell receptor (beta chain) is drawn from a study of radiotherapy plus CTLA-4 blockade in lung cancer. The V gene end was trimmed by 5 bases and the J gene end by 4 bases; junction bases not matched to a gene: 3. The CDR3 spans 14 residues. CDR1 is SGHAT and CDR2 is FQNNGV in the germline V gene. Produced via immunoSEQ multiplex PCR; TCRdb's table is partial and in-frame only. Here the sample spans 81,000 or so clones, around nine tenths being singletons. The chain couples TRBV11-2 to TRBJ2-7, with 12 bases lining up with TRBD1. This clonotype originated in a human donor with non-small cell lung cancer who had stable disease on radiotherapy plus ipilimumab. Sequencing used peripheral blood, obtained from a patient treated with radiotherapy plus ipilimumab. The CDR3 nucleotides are TGTGCCAGCAGCCTGGGACAGGGGGCGTACGAGCAGTACTTC. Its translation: CASSLGQGAYEQYF.